Sequencing of this T cell receptor beta chain was carried out in a study of response to subunit inactivated influenza vaccine. There are a few counts of this clonotype. The antigen is not known. Per germline, CDR1 SQVTM and CDR2 ANQGSEA. V lost 2 bases and J lost 7, with 23 bases in between. The CDR3 is made up of 16 amino acids. TCRdb itself ran the RT-PCR reads through MiXCR, one entry per CDR3 protein. This repertoire shows roughly 700,000 distinct CDR3 sequences, around a sixth found once; its top ten account for roughly 11%. General study results and limits: After each seasonal influenza vaccination, few new T cells are recruited, the authors suggested.

V is TRBV29-1 and J is TRBJ1-1; D unclear. The receptor was isolated from a man aged 50 or older who received an inactivated influenza vaccine. Sequenced here: PBMCs from blood, sampled 11 to 12 days after vaccination. The chain's CDR3 is CSVERGPRIGPYEAFF. For the CDR3, the DNA is TGCAGCGTTGAACGTGGGCCGCGGATCGGCCCCTATGAAGCTTTCTTT.